Below, 9 T cell receptor beta chains from the same sample are listed, as sequenced in a study of blood T cell repertoires in COVID-19 (dated by TCRdb to 2019 to 2021). Library creation used the immunoSEQ multiplex PCR assay. TCRdb provides this immuneACCESS table in a form limited to in-frame rearrangements. Some clones are lacking; in checked studies, under half of them reflect an unresolved V gene, and why the rest are absent is not known. In all, the sample holds some 130,000 clones, and almost 85% of those were seen once. Of the sample, approximately 12% is held by the ten largest clones. Sequencing was carried out using peripheral blood. These receptor sequences come from a woman in her thirties who had recovered from COVID-19.

This chain links TRBV25-1 with TRBJ2-1, with TRBD1 identical over 7 bases. Germline V gene lookup returns CDR1 MGHDK and CDR2 SYGVNS. This CDR3 region has 16 residues. V dropped 6 bases and J dropped 2; count of bases not matched to a gene: 10. The CDR3 loop is CASSPDRVGAYNEQFF. CDR3 nucleotide sequence: TGTGCCAGCAGCCCCGACAGGGTCGGCGCCTACAATGAGCAGTTCTTC.

This clone was recorded once. The chain joins TRBV3-1 (or the pseudogene TRBV3-2) to TRBJ2-1, with 8 bases fitting TRBD2. Germline loops: CDR1 LGHDT, CDR2 YNNKEL (reference sequence). V was clipped by 0 bases and J by 8 bases; unmatched bases: 9. The CDR3 has 16 residues. This CDR3 is CASSQDTGLGFDEQFF. In DNA, the CDR3 is TGTGCCAGCAGCCAAGACACGGGACTAGGGTTTGATGAGCAGTTCTTC.

The chain links TRBV6-5 to TRBJ2-7; D is ambiguous. Per germline, CDR1 MNHEY and CDR2 SVGAGI. The CDR3 runs 14 residues. Trimming shortened V by 0 bases and J by 5 bases, and 11 bases separated the two germline ends. The chain's CDR3 is CASSYSIFADEQYF. The CDR3 DNA reads as TGTGCCAGCAGTTACTCCATTTTTGCGGACGAGCAGTACTTC.

The chain uses TRBV6-5 and TRBJ2-3; TRBD2 agrees at 12 bases. CDR3 size: 15 residues. V was clipped by 7 bases and J by 4 bases; unmatched bases: 6. Germline V gene lookup returns CDR1 MNHEY and CDR2 SVGAGI. The DNA for the CDR3 is TGTGCCAGCATCCTAGCGGGGGGGCAGTCAGATACGCAGTATTTT. This sequence encodes CASILAGGQSDTQYF.

V and J are TRBV6-5 and TRBJ1-2; 8 bases match TRBD1. Germline V gene data show CDR1 as MNHEY and CDR2 as SVGAGI. This CDR3 is 14 amino acids long. V was clipped by 7 bases and J by 3 bases; unmatched bases: 7. CDR3 protein: CASKRGQGYYGYTF. The CDR3 DNA reads TGTGCCAGCAAAAGAGGACAGGGCTACTATGGCTACACCTTC.

This clone was seen only once. The gene calls are TRBV2 and TRBJ1-5; D ambiguous. CDR3 length equals 14 residues. Trimming took 5 bases from V and 5 from J, leaving 13 bases between them. The germline V gene has CDR1 SNHLY and CDR2 FYNNEI. The CDR3 nucleotides read TGTGCCAGCAGTCCGACAAGAAACCATCAGCCCCAGCATTTT. Translating gives CASSPTRNHQPQHF.

The V gene is TRBV10-1, the J gene TRBJ2-7; 7 bases match TRBD1. From germline, CDR1 is WNHNN and CDR2 SYGVQD (reference sequence). This CDR3 has 11 amino acids. V lost 8 bases and J lost 3; bases outside the gene matches: 1. The CDR3 DNA follows: TGCGCCAGCGGGGACAGCTACGAGCAGTACTTC. This gives the protein CASGDSYEQYF.

The chain carries TRBV18 and TRBJ1-2, with a possible D match to TRBD1 (6 bases). Germline V gene data show CDR1 as KGHSH and CDR2 as LQKENI. Trimming removed 5 bases at V and 6 bases at J, with 16 bases between. There are 14 residues in the CDR3. CDR3 sequence reads: CASSNLPGDNGYTF. The CDR3 coding sequence is TGTGCCAGCTCAAATCTGCCAGGGGACAATGGCTACACCTTC.

CDR3 residues: CASSRGTGGYSNQPQHF. The DNA for the CDR3 is TGTGCCAGTAGCCGCGGGACAGGGGGATATAGCAATCAGCCCCAGCATTTT. The chain is built from TRBV19 and TRBJ1-5; 11 bases are shared with TRBD1. The V segment lost 6 bases and the J segment 0 bases; nucleotides outside the gene matches: 7. The germline V gene has CDR1 LNHDA and CDR2 SQIVND (reference sequence). This CDR3 region has 17 residues.